This TCR beta chain was sequenced during a study of cytomegalovirus exposure and HLA in healthy donors. Study details: A data release that came early held around 85 million unique TCRs from HLA-typed donors. Clustering assigned roughly 81% of the roughly 370 genotyped donors to the Caucasian-associated ancestry cluster.

Healthy individuals who donated bone marrow served as the donors. Concerning this clone: Its target is not known.

General observations from the study: Sequencing probably produced one cluster of sequence variants that were highly shared.

Trimming took 6 bases from V and 4 from J, leaving 25 bases between them. Germline V gene lookup returns CDR1 KGHSH and CDR2 LQKENI. This CDR3 contains 17 residues. In the PCR, 60 Vbeta and 13 Jbeta primers were used. The repertoire was sequenced with immunoSEQ multiplex PCR; TCRdb's copy has only in-frame clones and lacks some. The sample records about 150,000 clones, 60% to 85% being singletons. The sequenced sample consisted of PBMCs. V is TRBV18 and J is TRBJ2-7; D might be TRBD2 (6 bases). The sequence was obtained from a man in his forties in good health and CMV-seropositive. CDR3 amino acids: CASSLSFPSAGGYEQYF. CDR3 nucleotides: TGTGCCAGCTCGCTCTCATTCCCTAGCGCCGGAGGGTACGAGCAGTACTTC.